These 3 T cell receptor beta chains originate from one sample sequenced in a study of tissue T cells after allogeneic stem cell transplantation. The data were produced by immunoSEQ multiplex PCR, yet TCRdb's version contains in-frame clones alone and is incomplete. The sample holds some 1,800 clones; 60% to 85% are singletons and the top ten take under 9.5%. This specimen consisted of colon tissue, obtained at autopsy. Receptors originate from a male patient aged 40 to 69 with steroid-refractory graft-versus-host disease after an allogeneic stem cell transplant. Some T cells may be transferred from the graft donor.

The V and J genes are TRBV25-1 and TRBJ2-1; D unresolved. The ends were cut back, 2 bases at V and 10 bases at J, with 12 bases in the middle. Germline CDR1 MGHDK, CDR2 SYGVNS. The CDR3 contains 13 residues. This chain's CDR3 is CASSERWSREQFF. The CDR3 bases are TGTGCCAGCAGTGAACGATGGTCTAGGGAGCAGTTCTTC.

V and J are TRBV10-3 and TRBJ2-1; the match to TRBD1 covers 10 bases. V lost 6 bases, J lost 6 bases, and 8 bases stayed unmatched. The CDR3 is 15 residues long. The V gene's germline CDR1 is ENHRY and CDR2 SYGVKD. CDR3 amino acids: CAIRTGTGEVNEQFF. CDR3 in DNA: TGTGCCATCAGAACCGGGACAGGGGAGGTCAATGAGCAGTTCTTC.

V is TRBV7-3 and J is TRBJ1-2; D is perhaps TRBD1 (6 bases). The CDR3 is made up of 13 amino acids. Trimming removed 1 base from V and 7 bases from J, with 10 bases in between. The germline V gene encodes CDR1 SGHTA and CDR2 FQGTGA. Here the CDR3 DNA reads TGTGCCAGCAGCTTAAGTCGGGGGGCTGGCTACACCTTC. Translation: CASSLSRGAGYTF. Variable domain in full (rest from reference TRBV7-3 and TRBJ1-2): GAGVSQTPSNKVTEKGKYVELRCDPISGHTALYWYRQSLGQGPEFLIYFQGTGAADDSGLPNDRFFAVRPEGSVSTLKIQRTERGDSAVYLCASSLSRGAGYTFGSGTRLTVV.